The table lists the clone carrying this TCR beta chain with a count of one. The entry originates in a study of PD-L1 blockade in urothelial cancer. Indicated time point: peripheral blood 6 weeks after treatment start. The V gene end was trimmed by 3 bases and the J gene end by 0 bases; junction bases not matched to a gene: 14. This CDR3 comprises 19 residues. In germline, CDR1 is LNHDA, CDR2 SQIVND (reference sequence). Data came from immunoSEQ multiplex PCR; TCRdb stores just in-frame clones and leaves some out. The sample has over 20,000 clones, around 90% seen once. Specimen: PBMCs, collected around atezolizumab (anti-PD-L1) treatment. This chain joins TRBV19 and TRBJ1-5; 7 bases fit TRBD1. The TCR comes from a woman aged 60-70 years with urothelial cancer. CDR3: CASSILRTGEGYSNQPQHF. DNA of the CDR3: TGTGCCAGTAGTATCCTAAGGACAGGTGAGGGATATAGCAATCAGCCCCAGCATTTT.